This TCR beta chain was captured in a study of blood T cell repertoires in COVID-19. The wider study: From the United States, Italy and Spain came samples of acute and convalescent COVID-19. PBMCs, B-cell-depleted T cells, or T cells provided the cDNA or gDNA that made up the material.

Per the original methods: For nucleated cells, counts were estimated from reference gene primer amplification. The repertoire was sequenced with immunoSEQ multiplex PCR; TCRdb's copy has only in-frame clones and lacks some. V and J calls and clone size follow that table, whereas D and trimming were derived from the DNA. This sample has about 150,000 clones, with 80% found just once. V was clipped by 7 bases and J by 4 bases; unmatched bases: 6. Germline V lookup: CDR1 MGHDK, CDR2 SYGVNS. CDR3 length: 13 amino acids. The chain links TRBV25-1 to TRBJ1-2; TRBD1 matches at 7 bases. The sequenced material came from peripheral blood. This sequence originates from a man between 60 and 75 years old with acute or convalescent COVID-19. CDR3 in DNA: TGTGCCAGCACTACAGGGGCCAGCTATGGCTACACCTTC. This encodes CASTTGASYGYTF.